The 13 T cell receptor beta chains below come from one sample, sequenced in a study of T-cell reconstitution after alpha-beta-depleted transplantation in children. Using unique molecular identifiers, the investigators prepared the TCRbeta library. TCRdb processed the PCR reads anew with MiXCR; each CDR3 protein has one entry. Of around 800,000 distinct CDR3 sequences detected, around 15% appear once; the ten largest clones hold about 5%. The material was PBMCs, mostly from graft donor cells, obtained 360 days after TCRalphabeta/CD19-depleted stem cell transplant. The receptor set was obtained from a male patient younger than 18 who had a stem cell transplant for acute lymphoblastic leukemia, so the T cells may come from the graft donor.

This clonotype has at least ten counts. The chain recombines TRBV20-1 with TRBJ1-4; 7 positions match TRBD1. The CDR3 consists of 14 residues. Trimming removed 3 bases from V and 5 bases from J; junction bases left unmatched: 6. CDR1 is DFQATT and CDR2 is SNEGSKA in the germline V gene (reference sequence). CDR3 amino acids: CSARPGTANEKLFF. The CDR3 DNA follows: TGCAGTGCTAGGCCCGGGACAGCGAATGAAAAACTGTTTTTT.

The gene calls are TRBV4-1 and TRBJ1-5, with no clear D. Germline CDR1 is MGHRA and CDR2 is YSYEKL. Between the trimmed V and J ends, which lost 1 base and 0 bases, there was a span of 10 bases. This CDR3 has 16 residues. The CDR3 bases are TGCGCCAGCAGCCAAGGTATCCTAAATAGCAATCAGCCCCAGCATTTT. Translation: CASSQGILNSNQPQHF.

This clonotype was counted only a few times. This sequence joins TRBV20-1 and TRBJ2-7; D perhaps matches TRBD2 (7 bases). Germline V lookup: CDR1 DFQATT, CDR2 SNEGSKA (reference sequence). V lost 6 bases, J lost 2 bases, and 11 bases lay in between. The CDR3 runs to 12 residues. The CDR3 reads CSAGGGPYEQYF. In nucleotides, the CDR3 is TGCAGTGCAGGGGGGGGCCCCTACGAGCAGTACTTC.

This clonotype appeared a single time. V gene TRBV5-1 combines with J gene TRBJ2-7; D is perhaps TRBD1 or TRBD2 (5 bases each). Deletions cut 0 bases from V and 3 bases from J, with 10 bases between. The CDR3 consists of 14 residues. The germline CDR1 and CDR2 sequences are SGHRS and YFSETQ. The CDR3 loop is CASSLDGGYYEQYF. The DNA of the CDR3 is TGCGCCAGCAGCTTGGATGGGGGTTACTACGAGCAGTACTTC.

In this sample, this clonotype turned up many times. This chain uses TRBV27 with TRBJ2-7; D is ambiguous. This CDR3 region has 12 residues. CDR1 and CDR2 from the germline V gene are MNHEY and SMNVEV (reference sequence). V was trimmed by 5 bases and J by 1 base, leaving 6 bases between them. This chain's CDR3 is CASSASSYEQYF. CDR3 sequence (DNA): TGTGCCAGCAGTGCCTCTTCCTACGAGCAGTACTTC.

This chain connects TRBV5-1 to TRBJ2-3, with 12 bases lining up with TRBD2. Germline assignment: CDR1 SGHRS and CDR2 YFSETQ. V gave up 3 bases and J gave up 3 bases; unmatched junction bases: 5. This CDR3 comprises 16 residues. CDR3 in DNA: TGCGCCAGCAGCTCCGGAGGACTAGCGGGGACAGATACGCAGTATTTT. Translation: CASSSGGLAGTDTQYF.

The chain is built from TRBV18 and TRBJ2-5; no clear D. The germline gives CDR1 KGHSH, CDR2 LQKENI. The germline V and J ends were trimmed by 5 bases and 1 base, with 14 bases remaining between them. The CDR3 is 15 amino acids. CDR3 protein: CASSTLAGSQETQYF. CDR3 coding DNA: TGTGCCAGCTCAACCCTCGCCGGTAGCCAAGAGACCCAGTACTTC.

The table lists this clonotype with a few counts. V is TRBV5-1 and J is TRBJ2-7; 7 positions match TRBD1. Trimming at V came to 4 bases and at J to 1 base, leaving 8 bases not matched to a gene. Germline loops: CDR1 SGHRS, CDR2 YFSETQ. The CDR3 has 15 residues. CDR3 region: CASSVGQAGSYEQYF. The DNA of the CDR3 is TGCGCCAGCAGCGTCGGACAGGCTGGGTCCTACGAGCAGTACTTC.

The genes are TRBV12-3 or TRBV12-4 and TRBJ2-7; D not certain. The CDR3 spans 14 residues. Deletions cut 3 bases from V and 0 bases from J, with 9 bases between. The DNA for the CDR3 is TGTGCCAGCAGTTTGAATACTCGCTCCTACGAGCAGTACTTC. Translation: CASSLNTRSYEQYF.

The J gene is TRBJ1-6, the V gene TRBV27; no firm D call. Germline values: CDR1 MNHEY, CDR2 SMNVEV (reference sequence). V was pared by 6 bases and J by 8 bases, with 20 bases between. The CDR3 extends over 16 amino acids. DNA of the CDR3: TGTGCCAGCAGAGAGGTTTACAAGCTCTTCTATTCACCCCTCCACTTT. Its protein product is CASREVYKLFYSPLHF.

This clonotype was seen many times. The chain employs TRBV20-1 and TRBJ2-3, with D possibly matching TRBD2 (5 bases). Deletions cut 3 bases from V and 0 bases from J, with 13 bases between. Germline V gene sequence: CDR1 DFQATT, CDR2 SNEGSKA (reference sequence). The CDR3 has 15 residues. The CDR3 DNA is TGCAGTGCTAGGCCCCGACGGACTAGCACAGATACGCAGTATTTT. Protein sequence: CSARPRRTSTDTQYF.

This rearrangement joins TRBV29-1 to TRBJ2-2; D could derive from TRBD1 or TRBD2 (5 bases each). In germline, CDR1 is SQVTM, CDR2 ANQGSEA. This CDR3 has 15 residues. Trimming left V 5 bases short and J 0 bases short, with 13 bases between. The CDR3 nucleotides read TGCAGCGTTACGGGGCGGACTTCGAACACCGGGGAGCTGTTTTTT. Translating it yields CSVTGRTSNTGELFF.

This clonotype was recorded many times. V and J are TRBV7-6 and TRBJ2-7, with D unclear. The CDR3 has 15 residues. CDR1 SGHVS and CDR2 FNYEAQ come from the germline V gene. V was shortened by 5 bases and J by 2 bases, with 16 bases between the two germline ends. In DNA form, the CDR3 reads TGTGCCAGCAGCCTTGCCCTAGGTAGCACCTACGAGCAGTACTTC. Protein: CASSLALGSTYEQYF. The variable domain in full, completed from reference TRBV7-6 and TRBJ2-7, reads GAGVSQSPRYKVTKRGQDVALRCDPISGHVSLYWYRQALGQGPEFLTYFNYEAQQDKSGLPNDRFSAERPEGSISTLTIQRTEQRDSAMYRCASSLALGSTYEQYFGPGTRLTVT.